The 13 T cell receptor beta chains reported below all come from one sample, sequenced in a study of cytomegalovirus exposure and HLA in healthy donors. Primers included in the PCR were 60 Vbeta and 13 Jbeta primers. TCRdb's table, derived via immunoSEQ multiplex PCR, lists solely in-frame clones and lacks some. This sample carries roughly 200,000 clones, 70% of them seen once, and the ten largest clones take 2.6%. What was sequenced was PBMCs. These receptor sequences come from a middle-aged man in good health and CMV-seropositive.

This clone was counted between two and nine times. V is TRBV12-2 and J is TRBJ1-1; the D call TRBD1 from the table was never checked on the DNA. TRBV12-2 is a known pseudogene. The CDR3 totals 14 residues. This chain's CDR3 is CASRLEGARTEAFF. CDR3 coding DNA: TGTGCAAGTCGCCTGGAGGGGGCGCGTACTGAAGCTTTCTTT.

The CDR3 spells CSVVDSNYGYTF. The CDR3 nucleotides are TGCAGCGTGGTGGACAGCAACTATGGCTACACCTTC. The gene calls are TRBV29-1 and TRBJ1-2; D possibly corresponds to TRBD1 (6 bases). Trimming took 6 bases from V and 2 from J, leaving 10 bases between them. This CDR3 has 12 amino acids. CDR1 and CDR2 from the germline V gene are SQVTM and ANQGSEA.

The chain recombines TRBV4-2 with TRBJ2-3, with 7 bases that match TRBD1. The CDR3 is made up of 15 amino acids. The germline V gene has CDR1 LGHNA and CDR2 YNFKEQ. V shed 0 bases and J 5 bases; nucleotides not matched to a gene: 5. The CDR3 nucleotides read TGTGCCAGCAGCCAAGATACAGGGGCAGGAGATACGCAGTATTTT. This gives the protein CASSQDTGAGDTQYF.

The V call is TRBV6-4, the J call TRBJ2-1; 10 bases are a match to TRBD2. CDR3 length equals 15 residues. The junction had 9 bases not matched to a gene; V was cut back by 6 bases and J by 7 bases. Germline CDR1 is MRHNA and CDR2 is SNTAGT. The CDR3 reads CASSVQSGGVNEQFF. The DNA for the CDR3 is TGTGCCAGCAGCGTCCAGAGCGGGGGGGTAAATGAGCAGTTCTTC.

This chain connects TRBV5-1 to TRBJ2-3, with D perhaps matching TRBD2 (6 bases). With 3 bases removed from V and 0 bases from J, the gap between germline ends came to 11 bases. The CDR3 spans 15 residues. Germline loops: CDR1 SGHRS, CDR2 YFSETQ. The CDR3 loop is CASSYPGSSTDTQYF. The CDR3 nucleotides read TGCGCCAGCAGCTACCCCGGGAGCAGCACAGATACGCAGTATTTT.

CDR3 sequence reads: CASSYDFGNTIYF. The CDR3 nucleotides read TGTGCCAGCAGTTACGACTTCGGAAACACCATATATTTT. This chain connects TRBV6-5 to TRBJ1-3; D remains unclear. Per the germline V gene, CDR1 is MNHEY and CDR2 is SVGAGI. The CDR3 spans 13 residues. The V end was cut by 2 bases, the J end by 4 bases, with 6 bases between.

The rearrangement joins TRBV15 to TRBJ2-5; tentatively, D is TRBD2 (5 bases). Germline assignment: CDR1 LNHNV and CDR2 YYDKDF (reference sequence). CDR3 length: 13 residues. V lost 3 bases to trimming and J lost 5 bases, with 10 bases between them. CDR3 DNA sequence: TGTGCCACCAGCAGCTCGCGGGCGGAGACCCAGTACTTC. It codes for CATSSSRAETQYF.

V and J are TRBV6-6 and TRBJ1-2, with D uncertain. Between the trimmed V and J ends, which lost 0 bases and 6 bases, there was a span of 11 bases. CDR1 is MNHNY and CDR2 is SVGAGI in the germline V gene (reference sequence). This CDR3 comprises 14 residues. DNA for the CDR3: TGTGCCAGCAGTTACTCCGGGGATGGGAATGGCTACACCTTC. This gives the protein CASSYSGDGNGYTF.

The chain uses TRBV28 and TRBJ2-3, with 7 bases aligning to TRBD2. CDR1 and CDR2 from the germline V gene are MDHEN and SYDVKM. This CDR3 comprises 12 residues. V was clipped by 4 bases and J by 9 bases; unmatched bases: 4. In nucleotides, the CDR3 is TGTGCCAGCAGTTCCTCTAGCGGCACGCAGTATTTT. It translates to CASSSSSGTQYF.

This clone occurred a few times. This chain links TRBV7-2 with TRBJ2-1, with D tentatively TRBD2 (7 bases). The V end was cut by 5 bases, the J end by 5 bases, with 13 bases between. The CDR3 runs to 14 residues. Per germline, CDR1 SGHTA and CDR2 FQGNSA. The CDR3 DNA follows: TGTGCCAGCAGCCGGGGGGCCCTAGACAATGAGCAGTTCTTC. Its protein is CASSRGALDNEQFF. The full variable domain, with the rest looked up from reference TRBV7-2 and TRBJ2-1, is GAGVSQSPSNKVTEKGKDVELRCDPISGHTALYWYRQSLGQGLEFLIYFQGNSAPDKSGLPSDRFSAERTGGSVSTLTIQRTQQEDSAVYLCASSRGALDNEQFFGPGTRLTVL.

The table lists this clone with a few counts. The chain links TRBV27 to TRBJ2-7; D may be TRBD1 (5 bases). The length of the CDR3 is 17 residues. Germline CDR1 MNHEY, CDR2 SMNVEV (reference sequence). V was pared by 5 bases and J by 4 bases, with 24 bases between. The CDR3 DNA follows: TGTGCCAGCAGTCCGTCGCAGGGTGTCCCTGCAGTTTACGAGCAGTACTTC. The encoded protein is CASSPSQGVPAVYEQYF.

This clone was recorded a few times. The chain is built from TRBV7-8 and TRBJ2-7, with TRBD1 identical over 7 bases. Germline V lookup: CDR1 SGHVS, CDR2 FQNEAQ. With V trimmed by 5 bases and J by 2 bases, 6 bases remained unmatched. The CDR3 length is 14 residues. The CDR3 DNA sequence: TGTGCCAGCAGCCCAGGGGGTCCCCCCTACGAGCAGTACTTC. This translates into CASSPGGPPYEQYF.

The J gene is TRBJ1-1, the V gene TRBV5-1, with 7 bases matching TRBD1. J was trimmed by 0 bases and V by 5 bases; bases with no gene match: 4. Germline CDR1 reads SGHRS; CDR2 reads YFSETQ. CDR3 length equals 14 residues. The CDR3 reads CASRKTGLNTEAFF. The CDR3 DNA follows: TGCGCCAGCAGGAAGACAGGGTTGAACACTGAAGCTTTCTTT.